This TCR beta chain derives from a study of early T cells in non-severe SARS-CoV-2 infection. For the study at large: Investigators sequenced bulk RNA drawn from unsorted whole blood, and chains remained unpaired. General study findings and limits: Anti-spike CD8 responses were favored in VDJdb matching, and private and CD4 specificities were missed.

Individual cDNA molecules received unique molecular identifiers. Using its own MiXCR run on the 5' RACE reads, TCRdb lists one record per CDR3 protein. This table has about 54,000 distinct CDR3 sequences, less than 9.5% appearing once. Many counts were recorded for this clonotype. Its target is unknown. The germline V gene has CDR1 SGHTA and CDR2 FQGTGA. V was trimmed by 2 bases and J by 1 base, leaving 11 bases between them. There are 15 residues in the CDR3. The chain carries TRBV7-3 and TRBJ1-1, with D unclear. The TCR was taken from an adult who was a healthcare worker with PCR-confirmed SARS-CoV-2 infection or an uninfected control (not recorded which). The sequencing used whole blood, collected at baseline. As DNA, the CDR3 is TGTGCCAGCAGCTTATATGCGAGTAGGAACACTGAAGCTTTCTTT. This sequence encodes CASSLYASRNTEAFF.